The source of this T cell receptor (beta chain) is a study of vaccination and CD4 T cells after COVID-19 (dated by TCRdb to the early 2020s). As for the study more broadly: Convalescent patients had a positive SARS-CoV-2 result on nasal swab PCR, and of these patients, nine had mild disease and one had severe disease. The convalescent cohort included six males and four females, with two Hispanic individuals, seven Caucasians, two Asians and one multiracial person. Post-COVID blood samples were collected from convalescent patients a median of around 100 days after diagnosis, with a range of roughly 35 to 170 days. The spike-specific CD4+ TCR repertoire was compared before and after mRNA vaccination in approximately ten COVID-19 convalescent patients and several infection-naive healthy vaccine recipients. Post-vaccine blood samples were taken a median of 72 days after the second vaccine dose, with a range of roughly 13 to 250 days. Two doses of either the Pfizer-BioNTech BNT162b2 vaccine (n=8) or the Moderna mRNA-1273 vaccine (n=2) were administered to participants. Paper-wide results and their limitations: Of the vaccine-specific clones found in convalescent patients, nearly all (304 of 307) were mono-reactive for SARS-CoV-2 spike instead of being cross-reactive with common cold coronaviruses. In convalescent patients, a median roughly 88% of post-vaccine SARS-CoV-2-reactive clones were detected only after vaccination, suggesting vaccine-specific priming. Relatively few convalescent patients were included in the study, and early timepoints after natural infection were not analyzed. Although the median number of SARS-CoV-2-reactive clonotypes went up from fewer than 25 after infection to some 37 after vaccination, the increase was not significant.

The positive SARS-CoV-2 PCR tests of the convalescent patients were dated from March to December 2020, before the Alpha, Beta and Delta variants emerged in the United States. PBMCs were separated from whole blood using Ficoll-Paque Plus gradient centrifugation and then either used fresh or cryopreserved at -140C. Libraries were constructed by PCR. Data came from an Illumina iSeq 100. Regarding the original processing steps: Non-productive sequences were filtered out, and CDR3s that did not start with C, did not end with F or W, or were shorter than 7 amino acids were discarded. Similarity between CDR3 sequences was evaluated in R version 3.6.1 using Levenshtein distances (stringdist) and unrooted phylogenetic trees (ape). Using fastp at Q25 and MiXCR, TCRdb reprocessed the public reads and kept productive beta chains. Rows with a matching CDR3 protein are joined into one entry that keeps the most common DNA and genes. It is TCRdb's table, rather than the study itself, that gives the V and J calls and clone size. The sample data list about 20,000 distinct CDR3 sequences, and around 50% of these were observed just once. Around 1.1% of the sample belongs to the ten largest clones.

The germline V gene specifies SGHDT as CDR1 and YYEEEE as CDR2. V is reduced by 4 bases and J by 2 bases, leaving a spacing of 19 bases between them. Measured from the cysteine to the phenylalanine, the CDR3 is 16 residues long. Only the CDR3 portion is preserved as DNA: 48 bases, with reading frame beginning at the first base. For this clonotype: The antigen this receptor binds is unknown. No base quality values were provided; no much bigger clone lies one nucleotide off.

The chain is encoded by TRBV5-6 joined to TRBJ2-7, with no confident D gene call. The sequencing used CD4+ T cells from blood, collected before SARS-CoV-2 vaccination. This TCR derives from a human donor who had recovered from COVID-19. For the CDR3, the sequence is CASSQRRSGLTYEQYF. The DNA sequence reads TGTGCCAGCAGCCAACGCCGTTCAGGCCTCACCTACGAGCAGTACTTC.